A selection of T cell receptor beta chains follows, all from one sample in a study of blood T cell repertoires in COVID-19. Only in-frame clones appear in the TCRdb table, and some are missing; sequencing was by immunoSEQ multiplex PCR. Seen here are about 180,000 clones, roughly 87% observed once, and the top ten hold about 7.1%. Sequenced: peripheral blood. The receptors derive from a woman aged 70 to 79 with COVID-19, enrolled during active disease. Both conserved end residues are part of each CDR3. A D gene is named only where the DNA matches it firmly. Not every row has a clone size; where given, it reads once, few, many or a size class.

D	size	J	V	CDR3	DNA
.	.	TRBJ2-3	TRBV5-1	CASSLALAHGGGTDTQYF	TGCGCCAGCAGCTTGGCTCTAGCGCACGGAGGGGGCACAGATACGCAGTATTTT
TRBD1	.	TRBJ2-3	TRBV5-1	CASRSRGRADTQYF	TGCGCCAGCAGAAGCAGGGGGCGCGCAGATACGCAGTATTTT
TRBD1	few	TRBJ1-3	TRBV5-1	CASTLRGQGTGNTIYF	TGCGCCAGCACCCTTAGGGGACAGGGAACGGGAAACACCATATATTTT
.	.	TRBJ2-7	TRBV28	CASSLSRRWSYEQYF	TGTGCCAGCAGTTTAAGTCGGCGGTGGTCCTACGAGCAGTACTTC
.	.	TRBJ2-1	TRBV2	CASSFQVSYNEQFF	TGTGCCAGCAGTTTTCAGGTTTCCTACAATGAGCAGTTCTTC
TRBD2	.	TRBJ2-2	TRBV27	CASSQQTSGRPGELFF	TGTGCCAGCAGTCAACAGACTAGCGGGAGACCCGGGGAGCTGTTTTTT
.	.	TRBJ1-1	TRBV19	CASRTGVNTEAFF	TGTGCCAGTAGAACGGGAGTAAACACTGAAGCTTTCTTT
.	.	TRBJ1-2	TRBV27	CASSLGGASGYTF	TGTGCCAGCAGTTTGGGGGGGGCAAGTGGCTACACCTTC
.	.	TRBJ1-2	TRBV3-1/TRBV3-2	CASSQDEVYGYTF	TGTGCCAGCAGCCAAGATGAGGTCTATGGCTACACCTTC
TRBD2	once	TRBJ2-3	TRBV7-2	CASSLRLSGRAGDTQYF	TGTGCCAGCAGCTTACGACTAAGCGGGAGGGCCGGGGATACGCAGTATTTT
TRBD1	few	TRBJ2-2	TRBV24-1	CATSDYSGQGSTGELFF	TGTGCCACCAGTGACTACTCGGGACAGGGTTCTACCGGGGAGCTGTTTTTT
.	.	TRBJ2-2	TRBV5-1	CASSRGLLRNTGELFF	TGCGCCAGCAGCCGGGGTCTTCTTAGGAACACCGGGGAGCTGTTTTTT
.	.	TRBJ2-1	TRBV15	CATSRERNNPYNEQFF	TGTGCCACCAGCAGAGAGCGGAATAACCCCTACAATGAGCAGTTCTTC
TRBD2	.	TRBJ2-2	TRBV5-1	CASSLAGGVRGELFF	TGCGCCAGCAGCTTAGCGGGAGGGGTTCGCGGGGAGCTGTTTTTT
.	.	TRBJ1-1	TRBV7-2	CASSLDPARTEAFF	TGTGCCAGCAGCTTAGACCCTGCTAGGACTGAAGCTTTCTTT
.	.	TRBJ1-2	TRBV9	CASSQTGNYGYTF	TGTGCCAGCAGCCAAACAGGGAACTATGGCTACACCTTC
TRBD2	.	TRBJ2-5	TRBV28	CASSLPSPGGSTQYF	TGTGCCAGCAGTTTGCCCTCTCCGGGCGGGAGTACCCAGTACTTC
.	.	TRBJ1-5	TRBV19	CASSISRINQPQHF	TGTGCCAGTAGTATCTCGAGAATCAATCAGCCCCAGCATTTT
.	.	TRBJ2-1	TRBV19	CASSRQVSSYNEQFF	TGTGCCAGTAGCCGACAGGTTAGCTCCTACAATGAGCAGTTCTTC
.	once	TRBJ2-5	TRBV13	CASSPRGGEETQYF	TGTGCCAGCAGCCCCAGAGGCGGCGAAGAGACCCAGTACTTC
TRBD2	.	TRBJ2-6	TRBV2	CASKESLAGAGANVLTF	TGTGCCAGCAAAGAGAGTCTAGCGGGAGCCGGGGCCAACGTCCTGACTTTC
.	.	TRBJ2-7	TRBV7-2	CASSFGNPYEQYF	TGTGCCAGCAGCTTTGGCAACCCCTACGAGCAGTACTTC
TRBD1	.	TRBJ2-3	TRBV24-1	CATSDPGGTGVAGTDTQYF	TGTGCCACCAGTGATCCTGGGGGGACAGGGGTCGCGGGCACAGATACGCAGTATTTT
TRBD2	.	TRBJ2-7	TRBV28	CASSLGTSLREQYF	TGTGCCAGCAGTCTGGGGACTAGTTTACGCGAGCAGTACTTC
.	.	TRBJ1-2	TRBV5-1	CASSLPGGGYGYTF	TGCGCCAGCAGCTTGCCTGGGGGCGGGTATGGCTACACCTTC
TRBD2	.	TRBJ2-7	TRBV11-3	CASSPSGRGYEQYF	TGTGCCAGCAGCCCTAGCGGGAGAGGCTACGAGCAGTACTTC
.	.	TRBJ2-5	TRBV3-1/TRBV3-2	CASRQGAETQYF	TGTGCCAGCAGACAGGGAGCAGAGACCCAGTACTTC
.	.	TRBJ1-3	TRBV5-8	CASSFLQGGGNTIYF	TGTGCCAGCAGCTTCTTACAGGGTGGAGGAAACACCATATATTTT
.	.	TRBJ1-5	TRBV28	CASSQPRAEQPQHF	TGTGCCAGCAGTCAACCCAGGGCGGAACAGCCCCAGCATTTT
TRBD1	once	TRBJ2-5	TRBV9	CASSVGQGVETQYF	TGTGCCAGCAGCGTAGGACAGGGGGTAGAGACCCAGTACTTC
TRBD1	.	TRBJ1-4	TRBV24-1	CATSDPGQGGEKLFF	TGTGCCACCAGTGATCCCGGACAGGGGGGGGAAAAACTGTTTTTT
.	.	TRBJ1-5	TRBV28	CASKESGANQPQHF	TGTGCCAGCAAAGAATCTGGGGCCAATCAGCCCCAGCATTTT
TRBD1	.	TRBJ1-5	TRBV2	CASSYRGGQPQHF	TGTGCCAGCAGTTACAGGGGCGGCCAGCCCCAGCATTTT
TRBD1	.	TRBJ1-2	TRBV28	CASSGTGGEIGYTF	TGTGCCAGCAGTGGGACAGGGGGCGAAATTGGCTACACCTTC
TRBD2	.	TRBJ2-7	TRBV6-5	CASSQRTSAGGEQYF	TGTGCCAGCAGTCAAAGGACTAGCGCGGGTGGTGAGCAGTACTTC
TRBD1	few	TRBJ1-5	TRBV10-3	CAIRTGESNQPQHF	TGTGCCATAAGGACAGGGGAGAGCAATCAGCCCCAGCATTTT
TRBD2	.	TRBJ2-2	TRBV19	CATTGGLEAGELFF	TGTGCCACGACGGGGGGGCTAGAAGCCGGGGAGCTGTTTTTT
TRBD1	.	TRBJ2-4	TRBV29-1	CSVRQGLVAKNIQYF	TGCAGCGTAAGACAGGGCCTTGTAGCCAAAAACATTCAGTACTTC
TRBD1	.	TRBJ1-2	TRBV5-6	CASSLGQGLYGYTF	TGTGCCAGCAGCTTGGGACAGGGCCTCTATGGCTACACCTTC
TRBD1	.	TRBJ2-1	TRBV10-3	CAISNTGGDEQFF	TGTGCCATCAGTAACACAGGGGGCGATGAGCAGTTCTTC
TRBD2	.	TRBJ2-5	TRBV5-1	CASSSPSGSQQETQYF	TGCGCCAGCAGCTCCCCTAGCGGGAGCCAACAAGAGACCCAGTACTTC
TRBD1	.	TRBJ1-1	TRBV18	CASSLTGTGVTEAFF	TGTGCCAGCTCACTTACCGGGACAGGGGTCACTGAAGCTTTCTTT
TRBD1	.	TRBJ2-2	TRBV11-3	CASRRGTGSTGELFF	TGTGCCAGCAGACGCGGGACAGGGAGCACCGGGGAGCTGTTTTTT
TRBD2	.	TRBJ2-1	TRBV24-1	CATSTLAGGHWGEQFF	TGTGCCACCAGTACACTAGCGGGAGGGCATTGGGGTGAGCAGTTCTTC
.	.	TRBJ1-1	TRBV7-9	CASSLGAQGESEAFF	TGTGCCAGCAGCTTAGGGGCCCAAGGTGAATCTGAAGCTTTCTTT
.	.	TRBJ2-7	TRBV30	CAWSVWGLGEQYF	TGTGCCTGGAGTGTTTGGGGGCTCGGCGAGCAGTACTTC
TRBD1	once	TRBJ1-1	TRBV11-1	CASSLTGDGTEAFF	TGTGCCAGCAGCTTAACAGGGGACGGCACTGAAGCTTTCTTT
.	.	TRBJ2-5	TRBV3-1/TRBV3-2	CASSLDSRGPETQYF	TGTGCCAGCAGCCTGGACTCCAGGGGTCCGGAGACCCAGTACTTC
.	.	TRBJ1-2	TRBV5-1	CASSLGQGAGGYTF	TGCGCCAGCAGCTTGGGCCAGGGCGCGGGAGGCTACACCTTC
TRBD1	.	TRBJ1-2	TRBV3-1/TRBV3-2	CASSRKAGTGVYGYTF	TGTGCCAGCAGCCGAAAAGCCGGGACAGGGGTCTATGGCTACACCTTC
.	.	TRBJ1-4	TRBV19	CASSELISSTTGKLFF	TGTGCCAGTAGCGAACTCATTTCATCGACTACGGGAAAACTGTTTTTT
TRBD2	.	TRBJ2-7	TRBV7-8	CASSLVRGDYEQYF	TGTGCCAGCAGCTTAGTCCGGGGGGACTACGAGCAGTACTTC
.	once	TRBJ1-4	TRBV19	CASSISPRQYVVEKLFF	TGTGCCAGTAGTATAAGCCCTCGACAGTACGTTGTCGAAAAACTGTTTTTT
TRBD2	.	TRBJ2-5	TRBV5-1	CATERGSGKETQYF	TGCGCCACCGAGCGAGGTAGCGGGAAAGAGACCCAGTACTTC
TRBD1	.	TRBJ2-5	TRBV18	CASSLVPGQGKGETQYF	TGTGCCAGCTCACTAGTTCCGGGACAGGGTAAAGGAGAGACCCAGTACTTC
.	.	TRBJ2-2	TRBV5-1	CASRGGAGTTGELFF	TGCGCCAGCAGAGGTGGTGCGGGAACCACCGGGGAGCTGTTTTTT
TRBD2	few	TRBJ2-2	TRBV27	CASSLSSGLVTGELFF	TGTGCCAGCAGTTTATCATCCGGACTAGTTACCGGGGAGCTGTTTTTT
TRBD1	.	TRBJ1-6	TRBV5-1	CASSYRQGGSPLHF	TGCGCCAGCAGCTATAGACAGGGAGGTTCACCCCTCCACTTT
.	.	TRBJ2-2	TRBV2	CASETGMANTGELFF	TGTGCCAGCGAAACAGGGATGGCGAACACCGGGGAGCTGTTTTTT